These 23 T cell receptor beta chains were all obtained from the same sample, sequenced in a study of blood T cell repertoires in COVID-19. The repertoire was sequenced with immunoSEQ multiplex PCR; TCRdb's copy has only in-frame clones and lacks some. The table has around 230,000 clones, 81% seen once. Sequences were obtained from peripheral blood. The source of these receptors is a woman of 80 years or more with acute or convalescent COVID-19.

The chain uses TRBV7-2 and TRBJ1-2; maybe TRBD1 (5 bases). CDR1 is SGHTA, CDR2 FQGNSA, per germline. V lost 6 bases to trimming and J lost 4 bases, with 21 bases between them. The CDR3 consists of 16 residues. This CDR3 reads CASSPPGGSDGYGYTF. CDR3 in DNA: TGTGCCAGCAGTCCTCCGGGGGGTAGCGACGGCTATGGCTACACCTTC.

The chain joins TRBV5-1 to TRBJ2-5; no definite D call. CDR1 and CDR2 from the germline V gene are SGHRS and YFSETQ. CDR3 length equals 13 residues. V lost 0 bases and J 0 bases, leaving 3 bases between the germline ends. The CDR3, as DNA: TGCGCCAGCAGCTTGGCCTACCAAGAGACCCAGTACTTC. Amino acids: CASSLAYQETQYF.

This clone was picked up one time. V usage is TRBV27 and J usage is TRBJ1-5; D gene ambiguous. Trimming removed 4 bases from V and 1 base from J, with 11 bases in between. This CDR3 comprises 15 residues. From germline, CDR1 is MNHEY and CDR2 SMNVEV (reference sequence). The CDR3 protein is CASSSVRESNQPQHF. CDR3 DNA sequence: TGTGCCAGCAGTTCGGTCCGGGAGAGCAATCAGCCCCAGCATTTT.

This clone was recorded once. The chain couples TRBV19 to TRBJ1-3; D perhaps matches TRBD1 (5 bases). Germline V lookup: CDR1 LNHDA, CDR2 SQIVND (reference sequence). The CDR3 has 16 residues. V shed 3 bases and J shed 2 bases, with 14 bases lying between them. The CDR3 is CASSIAGLGTGNTIYF. CDR3 in DNA: TGTGCCAGTAGTATTGCAGGGCTCGGCACTGGAAACACCATATATTTT.

This chain connects TRBV28 to TRBJ2-7; 10 nucleotides agree with TRBD2. In germline, CDR1 is MDHEN, CDR2 SYDVKM. The trim removed 2 bases at V and 2 bases at J, leaving 3 bases unmatched. This CDR3 is 15 amino acids long. CDR3 sequence reads: CASSLDSGGPYEQYF. In nucleotides, the CDR3 is TGTGCCAGCAGTTTAGATAGCGGGGGGCCCTACGAGCAGTACTTC.

This sequence joins TRBV5-8 and TRBJ1-1, with D hard to call. Germline V gene sequence: CDR1 SGHTS, CDR2 YDEGEE. There are 14 residues in the CDR3. V lost 0 bases and J 0 bases, leaving 6 bases between the germline ends. For the CDR3, the DNA is TGTGCCAGCAGCTTGGGGCAGGTGAACACTGAAGCTTTCTTT. Translated: CASSLGQVNTEAFF.

This clone was detected a few times. The gene calls are TRBV7-9 and TRBJ2-1, with 9 bases identical to TRBD1. CDR1 and CDR2 from the germline V gene are SEHNR and FQNEAQ (reference sequence). The V gene end was trimmed by 5 bases and the J gene end by 7 bases; junction bases not matched to a gene: 9. The CDR3 runs to 15 residues. CDR3: CASSPGQGDGNEQFF. DNA for the CDR3: TGTGCCAGCAGCCCGGGACAGGGTGATGGAAATGAGCAGTTCTTC.

The V call is TRBV7-2, the J call TRBJ2-5, with D possibly TRBD2 on 7 matching bases. The CDR3 is made up of 15 amino acids. Trimming took off 0 bases at V and 5 bases at J, with 13 bases between the two ends. Looked up from germline, CDR1 is SGHTA and CDR2 is FQGNSA. The CDR3, as DNA: TGTGCCAGCAGCTTAGCTCGGGGGGCACGTGAGACCCAGTACTTC. Its protein is CASSLARGARETQYF.

The chain couples TRBV30 to TRBJ2-2; TRBD2 matches 7 bases. The germline CDR1 and CDR2 sequences are GTSNPN and SVGIG (reference sequence). Unmatched junction bases numbered 10, after V lost 3 bases and J lost 6 bases. The CDR3 extends over 15 amino acids. DNA of the CDR3: TGTGCCTGGAGGTCGGGGCGGGAGATCGCCGGGGAGCTGTTTTTT. As protein: CAWRSGREIAGELFF.

The gene calls are TRBV7-2 and TRBJ1-1; 8 bases align to TRBD1. The CDR3 is made up of 13 amino acids. Per germline, CDR1 SGHTA and CDR2 FQGNSA. J lost 9 bases, V lost 4 bases, and 7 bases had no gene match. CDR3 nucleotide sequence: TGTGCCAGCAGCTCGTTTGACAGGGGTAAAGCTTTCTTT. Translation: CASSSFDRGKAFF.

The chain carries TRBV5-1 and TRBJ1-6; 8 bases match TRBD1. The ends lost 5 bases at V and 7 bases at J; junction bases unmatched: 5. The CDR3 contains 14 residues. CDR1 and CDR2 (germline): SGHRS, YFSETQ. The CDR3 nucleotides read TGCGCCAGCAGGATGGGACAGGCCAATTCACCCCTCCACTTT. Encoded protein: CASRMGQANSPLHF.

The chain is built from TRBV5-1 and TRBJ1-1; 12 nucleotides match TRBD1. The CDR3 loop spans 18 amino acids. V was clipped by 4 bases and J by 2 bases; unmatched bases: 12. Germline CDR1 and CDR2: SGHRS and YFSETQ. The CDR3 loop reads CASSLTPGQGAPNTEAFF. CDR3 sequence (DNA): TGCGCCAGCAGCCTCACGCCGGGACAGGGGGCTCCTAACACTGAAGCTTTCTTT.

The V and J genes are TRBV3-1 (or the pseudogene TRBV3-2) and TRBJ1-5; D is possibly TRBD1 (6 bases). V was clipped by 8 bases and J by 4 bases, with 15 bases between them. The germline gives CDR1 LGHDT, CDR2 YNNKEL (reference sequence). The CDR3 is 14 residues long. CDR3 nucleotides: TGTGCCAGCGAGCTGGGACACACTAATCAGCCCCAGCATTTT. Its protein is CASELGHTNQPQHF.

The chain couples TRBV27 to TRBJ1-2, with a possible D match to TRBD1 (5 bases). The CDR3 spans 14 residues. The V gene's germline CDR1 is MNHEY and CDR2 SMNVEV (reference sequence). Trimming left V 3 bases short and J 6 bases short, with 14 bases between. CDR3 region: CASSFWGGNDGYTF. CDR3 coding DNA: TGTGCCAGCAGTTTCTGGGGGGGAAACGATGGCTACACCTTC.

CDR3 protein: CASSLRGQANTGELFF. Written as DNA, the CDR3 is TGCGCCAGCAGCTTGAGGGGACAGGCGAACACCGGGGAGCTGTTTTTT. This chain uses TRBV5-1 with TRBJ2-2; TRBD1 aligns across 8 bases. V trimming: 1 base; J trimming: 0 bases; junction bases outside the gene matches: 2. In germline, CDR1 is SGHRS, CDR2 YFSETQ. The CDR3 loop spans 16 amino acids.

This chain links TRBV3-1 (or the pseudogene TRBV3-2) with TRBJ2-3; D not resolved. Germline loops: CDR1 LGHDT, CDR2 YNNKEL (reference sequence). V lost 2 bases and J 3 bases, leaving 9 bases between the germline ends. The CDR3 has 14 residues. The CDR3 loop reads CASSQIPVTDTQYF. In DNA, the CDR3 is TGTGCCAGCAGCCAAATACCAGTGACAGATACGCAGTATTTT.

The chain has TRBV11-2 and TRBJ2-1, with D possibly TRBD2 on 7 matching bases. The germline gives CDR1 SGHAT, CDR2 FQNNGV. Trimming cost V 5 bases and J 2 bases, with 22 bases left between them. This CDR3 comprises 18 residues. CDR3 residues: CASSPTGGAGRAYNEQFF. As DNA, the CDR3 is TGTGCCAGCAGCCCGACCGGGGGCGCGGGGAGGGCCTACAATGAGCAGTTCTTC.

This chain joins TRBV7-2 and TRBJ2-1, with TRBD2 as a possible D gene (5 bases). CDR3 length: 17 amino acids. Germline lookup yields CDR1 SGHTA and CDR2 FQGNSA. The V end lost 1 base, the J end lost 0 bases, and 13 bases lay between the germline ends. CDR3 DNA sequence: TGTGCCAGCAGCTTAGGAGGTTCGGGGAGCTCCTACAATGAGCAGTTCTTC. Protein product: CASSLGGSGSSYNEQFF.

The table lists this clone with a few counts. V is TRBV9 and J is TRBJ2-3; perhaps TRBD2 as D (6 bases). This CDR3 is 15 amino acids long. Trimming cost V 3 bases and J 5 bases, with 16 bases left between them. The germline CDR1 and CDR2 sequences are SGDLS and YYNGEE. The CDR3: CASSANGLGGDTQYF. CDR3 in DNA: TGTGCCAGCAGCGCCAACGGGCTGGGGGGAGATACGCAGTATTTT.

This chain connects TRBV7-9 to TRBJ1-2; 8 bases are shared with TRBD1. CDR1 and CDR2 from the germline V gene are SEHNR and FQNEAQ (reference sequence). The junction had 6 bases not matched to a gene; V was cut back by 5 bases and J by 4 bases. There are 14 residues in the CDR3. The CDR3: CASSPTGVGYGYTF. The CDR3 DNA reads as TGTGCCAGCAGCCCGACAGGGGTCGGCTATGGCTACACCTTC.

This chain links TRBV5-5 with TRBJ2-7; 7 nucleotides align to TRBD2. This CDR3 comprises 15 residues. V was pared by 0 bases and J by 2 bases, with 5 bases of the junction left unmatched. CDR1 and CDR2 (germline): SGHKS, YYEKEE (reference sequence). The chain's CDR3 is CASSLDPSGAYEQYF. The CDR3 bases are TGTGCCAGCAGCTTGGATCCCAGCGGGGCCTACGAGCAGTACTTC.

V and J are TRBV29-1 and TRBJ2-1, with 8 bases aligning to TRBD2. In germline, CDR1 is SQVTM, CDR2 ANQGSEA. Trimming at V came to 3 bases and at J to 14 bases, leaving 9 bases not matched to a gene. This CDR3 has 12 residues. Written as DNA, the CDR3 is TGCAGCGTTGATGTCCTTAGCGGGGAAGAGTTCTTC. Its protein product is CSVDVLSGEEFF.

This clone was recorded many times. CDR3: CASEGPGDTIYF. The CDR3 coding sequence is TGTGCCAGCGAGGGCCCCGGGGACACCATATATTTT. The chain uses TRBV6-5 and TRBJ1-3; D is unresolved. The CDR3 loop spans 12 amino acids. Trimming cost V 8 bases and J 8 bases, with 13 bases left between them. Germline-derived CDR1 and CDR2 are MNHEY and SVGAGI.